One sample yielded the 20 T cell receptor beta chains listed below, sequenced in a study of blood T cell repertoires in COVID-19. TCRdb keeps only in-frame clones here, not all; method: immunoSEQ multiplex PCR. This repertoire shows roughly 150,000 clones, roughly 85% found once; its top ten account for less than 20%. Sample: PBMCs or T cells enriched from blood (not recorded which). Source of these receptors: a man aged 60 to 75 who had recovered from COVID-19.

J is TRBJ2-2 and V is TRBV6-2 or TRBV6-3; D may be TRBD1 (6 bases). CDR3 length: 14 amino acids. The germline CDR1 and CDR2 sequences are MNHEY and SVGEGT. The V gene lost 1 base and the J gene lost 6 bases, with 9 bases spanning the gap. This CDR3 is CASSYFRGSGELFF. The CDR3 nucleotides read TGTGCCAGCAGTTACTTCAGGGGCTCCGGGGAGCTGTTTTTT.

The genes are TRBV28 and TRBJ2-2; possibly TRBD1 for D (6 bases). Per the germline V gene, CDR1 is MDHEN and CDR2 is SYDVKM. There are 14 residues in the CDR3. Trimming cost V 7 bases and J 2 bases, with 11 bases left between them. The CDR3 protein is CASIGQINTGELFF. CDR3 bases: TGTGCCAGCATCGGACAGATTAACACCGGGGAGCTGTTTTTT. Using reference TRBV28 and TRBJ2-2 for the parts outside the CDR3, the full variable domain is DVKVTQSSRYLVKRTGEKVFLECVQDMDHENMFWYRQDPGLGLRLIYFSYDVKMKEKGDIPEGYSVSREKKERFSLILESASTNQTSMYLCASIGQINTGELFFGEGSRLTVL.

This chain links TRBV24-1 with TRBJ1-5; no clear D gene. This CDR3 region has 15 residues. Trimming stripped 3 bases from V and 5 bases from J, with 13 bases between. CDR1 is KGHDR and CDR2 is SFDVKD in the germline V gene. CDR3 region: CATSDETTYYQPQHF. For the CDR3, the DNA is TGTGCCACCAGTGATGAGACGACTTACTATCAGCCCCAGCATTTT.

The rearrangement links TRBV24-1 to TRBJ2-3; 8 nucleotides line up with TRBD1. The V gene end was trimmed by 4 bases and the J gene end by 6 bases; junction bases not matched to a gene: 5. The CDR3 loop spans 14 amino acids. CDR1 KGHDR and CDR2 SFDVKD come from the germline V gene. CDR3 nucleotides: TGTGCCACCAGTGACCCGGACAGGGCGGATACGCAGTATTTT. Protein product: CATSDPDRADTQYF.

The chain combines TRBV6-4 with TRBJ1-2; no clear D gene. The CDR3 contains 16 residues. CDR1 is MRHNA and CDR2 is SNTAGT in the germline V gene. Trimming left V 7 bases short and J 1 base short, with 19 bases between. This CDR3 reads CASNPDAGFLNYGYTF. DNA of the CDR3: TGTGCCAGCAATCCAGATGCAGGCTTCCTTAACTATGGCTACACCTTC.

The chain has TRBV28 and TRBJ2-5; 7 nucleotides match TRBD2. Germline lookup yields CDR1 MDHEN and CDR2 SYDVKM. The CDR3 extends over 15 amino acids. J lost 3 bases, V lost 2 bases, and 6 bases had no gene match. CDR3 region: CASSLGMGGEETQYF. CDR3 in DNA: TGTGCCAGCAGTTTAGGCATGGGGGGGGAAGAGACCCAGTACTTC.

The CDR3, as DNA: TGTGCCAGCAGCTTAGTCTCCGGGACAGATAACAATCAGCCCCAGCATTTT. Encoded protein: CASSLVSGTDNNQPQHF. This chain uses TRBV7-9 with TRBJ1-5; TRBD1 matches 7 bases. CDR3 length equals 17 residues. Unmatched junction bases numbered 9, after V lost 1 base and J lost 3 bases. Per the germline V gene, CDR1 is SEHNR and CDR2 is FQNEAQ (reference sequence).

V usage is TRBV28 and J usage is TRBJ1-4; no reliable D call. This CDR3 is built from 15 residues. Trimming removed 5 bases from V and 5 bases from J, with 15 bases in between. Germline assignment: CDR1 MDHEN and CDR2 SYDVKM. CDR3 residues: CASSPHEWSNEKLFF. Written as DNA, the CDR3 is TGTGCCAGCAGTCCGCACGAATGGAGCAATGAAAAACTGTTTTTT.

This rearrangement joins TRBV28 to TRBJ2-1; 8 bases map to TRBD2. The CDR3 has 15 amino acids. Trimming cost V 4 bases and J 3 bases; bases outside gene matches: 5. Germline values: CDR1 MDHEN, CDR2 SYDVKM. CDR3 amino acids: CASSSRGAGYNEQFF. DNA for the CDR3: TGTGCCAGCAGTTCGCGGGGGGCCGGCTACAATGAGCAGTTCTTC.

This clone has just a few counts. The CDR3 DNA is TGTGCCAGCAGTTCAAAATACGAGCAGTACTTC. Protein sequence: CASSSKYEQYF. This chain uses TRBV2 with TRBJ2-7; D remains unclear. Germline CDR1 reads SNHLY; CDR2 reads FYNNEI. V was pared by 5 bases and J by 4 bases, with 6 bases between. The CDR3 covers 11 residues.

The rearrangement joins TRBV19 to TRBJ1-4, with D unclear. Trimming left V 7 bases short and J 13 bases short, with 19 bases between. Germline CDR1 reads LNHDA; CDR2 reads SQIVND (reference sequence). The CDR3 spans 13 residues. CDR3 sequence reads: CASTQRSPRGLFF. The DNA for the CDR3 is TGTGCCAGTACCCAAAGGTCCCCGCGGGGACTGTTTTTT. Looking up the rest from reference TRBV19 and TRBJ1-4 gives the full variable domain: DGGITQSPKYLFRKEGQNVTLSCEQNLNHDAMYWYRQDPGQGLRLIYYSQIVNDFQKGDIAEGYSVSREKKESFPLTVTSAQKNPTAFYLCASTQRSPRGLFFGSGTQLSVL.

In nucleotides, the CDR3 is TGTGCCAGTAGTATATCGGACAGGGGGGTCGTTATCCATGGCTACACCTTC. It codes for CASSISDRGVVIHGYTF. The chain combines TRBV19 with TRBJ1-2; TRBD1 agrees at 10 bases. The J segment lost 6 bases and the V segment lost 2 bases, leaving 12 bases of the junction unmatched. CDR1 is LNHDA, CDR2 SQIVND, per germline (reference sequence). The CDR3 has 17 amino acids.

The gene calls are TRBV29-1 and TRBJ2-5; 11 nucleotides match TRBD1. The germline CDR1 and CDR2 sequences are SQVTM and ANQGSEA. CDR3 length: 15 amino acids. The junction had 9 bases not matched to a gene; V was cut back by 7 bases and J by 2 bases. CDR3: CSARDRGLVQETQYF. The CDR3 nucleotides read TGCAGCGCTCGGGACAGGGGGTTAGTTCAAGAGACCCAGTACTTC.

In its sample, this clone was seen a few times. The CDR3: CASSLSPQGRLGYGYTF. The CDR3 DNA is TGTGCCAGCAGTTTATCCCCCCAGGGCAGACTTGGGTATGGCTACACCTTC. The chain combines TRBV27 with TRBJ1-2; TRBD1 is a possible D gene (5 bases). With 0 bases removed from V and 5 bases from J, the gap between germline ends came to 19 bases. Germline V gene data show CDR1 as MNHEY and CDR2 as SMNVEV (reference sequence). CDR3 size: 17 residues.

CDR3 DNA: TGTGCCAGCAGTTTCCGGGACAGGCTAATGGCCCAGTACTTC. Amino acids: CASSFRDRLMAQYF. The chain is built from TRBV28 and TRBJ2-5; 8 nucleotides agree with TRBD1. The CDR3 has 14 residues. Germline V gene lookup returns CDR1 MDHEN and CDR2 SYDVKM. J lost 9 bases, V lost 3 bases, and 9 bases had no gene match.

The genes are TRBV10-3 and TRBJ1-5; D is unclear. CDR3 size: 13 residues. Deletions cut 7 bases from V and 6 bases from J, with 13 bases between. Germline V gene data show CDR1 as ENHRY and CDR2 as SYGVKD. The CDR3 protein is CAITQEASQPQHF. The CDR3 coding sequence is TGTGCCATCACCCAGGAGGCATCTCAGCCCCAGCATTTT.

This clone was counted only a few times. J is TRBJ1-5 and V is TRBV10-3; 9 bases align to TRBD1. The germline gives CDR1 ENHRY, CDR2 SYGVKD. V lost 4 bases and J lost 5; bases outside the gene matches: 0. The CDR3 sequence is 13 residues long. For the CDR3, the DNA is TGTGCCATCAGTGGGACAGGGGATCAGCCCCAGCATTTT. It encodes CAISGTGDQPQHF.

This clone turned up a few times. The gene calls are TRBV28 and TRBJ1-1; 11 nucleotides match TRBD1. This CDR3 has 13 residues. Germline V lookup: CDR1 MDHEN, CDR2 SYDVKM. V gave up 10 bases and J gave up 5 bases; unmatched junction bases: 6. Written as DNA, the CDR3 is TGTGCCACTACGGGACAGGGGGGAACTGAAGCTTTCTTT. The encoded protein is CATTGQGGTEAFF.

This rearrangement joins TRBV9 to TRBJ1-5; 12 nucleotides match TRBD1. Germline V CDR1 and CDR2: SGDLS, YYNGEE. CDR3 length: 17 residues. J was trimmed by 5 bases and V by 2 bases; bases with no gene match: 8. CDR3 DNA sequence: TGTGCCAGCAGCGTTTGGGACAGGGGGCCGCCGTATCAGCCCCAGCATTTT. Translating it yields CASSVWDRGPPYQPQHF.

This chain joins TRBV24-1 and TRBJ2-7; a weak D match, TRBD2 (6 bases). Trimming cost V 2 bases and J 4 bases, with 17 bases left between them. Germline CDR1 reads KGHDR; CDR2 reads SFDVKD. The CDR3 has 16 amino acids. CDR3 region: CATSDWVNGSWYEQYF. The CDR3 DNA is TGTGCCACCAGTGATTGGGTCAACGGGAGTTGGTACGAGCAGTACTTC.